Sequencing of this T cell receptor beta chain was carried out in a study of a mutant IDH1 vaccine in newly diagnosed glioma. Germline lookup yields CDR1 SGHRS and CDR2 YFSETQ. There are 14 residues in the CDR3. Trimming shortened V by 0 bases and J by 1 base, and 7 bases separated the two germline ends. Time point denoted: week 47, end of study. Doses consisted of 300 ug of mutant IDH1 20-mer peptide each, paired with topical imiquimod. Turning to this clone: Its antigen is currently unknown.

Sequencing was performed with immunoSEQ multiplex PCR; in TCRdb, only in-frame clones are kept and a portion is missing. The data hold roughly 56,000 clones, with around 80% observed a single time. The clonotype originates from a woman aged 40 to 50 with glioma. Some clones in this sample may be carry-over from other donors' samples. The chain links TRBV5-1 to TRBJ1-2; D unresolved. The specimen comprised PBMCs, sampled from a glioma patient whose treatment included an IDH1 peptide vaccine. CDR3: CASSLGVYNYGYTF. DNA of the CDR3: TGCGCCAGCAGCTTGGGGGTTTATAACTATGGCTACACCTTC.